Below are 3 T cell receptor beta chains sequenced from a single sample in a study of cytomegalovirus exposure and HLA in healthy donors. Researchers ran the PCR with 60 Vbeta and 13 Jbeta primers. Repertoires were generated with immunoSEQ multiplex PCR, while TCRdb's copy carries only in-frame clones and drops some. Of about 160,000 clones in the sample, 75% to 90% are singletons; the top ten hold over 1.5%. Sequenced sample: PBMCs. The receptors come from a woman between 18 and 30 years old in good health and CMV-seronegative.

This clone has just one count. This chain uses TRBV7-8 with TRBJ1-2; D may be TRBD1 (5 bases). V was shortened by 5 bases and J by 8 bases, with 30 bases between the two germline ends. From germline, CDR1 is SGHVS and CDR2 FQNEAQ. This CDR3 spans 18 amino acids. CDR3 nucleotide sequence: TGTGCCAGCAGCCCACAGAGAGTTCAGACAGTAATCCAGTACGGCTACACCTTC. This sequence encodes CASSPQRVQTVIQYGYTF.

The V gene is TRBV19, the J gene TRBJ2-2, with D perhaps TRBD2 (6 bases). The V and J ends lost 2 bases and 5 bases respectively, with 15 bases between them. Germline CDR1 LNHDA, CDR2 SQIVND (reference sequence). The CDR3 has 16 residues. Here the CDR3 reads CASSINEAAGTGELFF. CDR3 nucleotide sequence: TGTGCCAGTAGTATAAACGAGGCCGCGGGGACCGGGGAGCTGTTTTTT.

This chain joins TRBV7-9 and TRBJ1-5; D gene unclear. V lost 1 base to trimming and J lost 9 bases, with 13 bases between them. Per germline, CDR1 SEHNR and CDR2 FQNEAQ (reference sequence). This CDR3 has 14 residues. The CDR3 DNA reads TGTGCCAGCAGCTTAGACCCCGAGATTGGGCCCCAGCATTTT. It yields the protein CASSLDPEIGPQHF.